The rows below give T cell receptor beta chains drawn from one sample of a study of shared clonotypes between healthy human individuals. TCRdb's copy holds only in-frame clones and misses some; the assay was immunoSEQ multiplex PCR. The sample has some 550,000 clones, 97% seen once. Sequencing was carried out using naive CD4+ T cells sorted from blood. The origin of the receptors is a young woman in good health. The CDR3 runs from the conserved cysteine through the conserved F or W. Each record gives: clone size, V gene, D gene, J gene, CDR3 protein, CDR3 DNA. A D gene is named only where the DNA matches it firmly. Clone size, where shown, is once, few, many, or a class for clones that have expanded.

size: once; V: TRBV5-1; D: TRBD1; J: TRBJ2-7; CDR3: CASSLARQGPYEQYF; DNA: TGCGCCAGCAGCTTGGCCCGACAGGGACCCTACGAGCAGTACTTC
size: NA; V: TRBV5-1; D: TRBD2; J: TRBJ2-7; CDR3: CASSLPLAGVDEQYF; DNA: TGCGCCAGCAGCTTGCCCCTAGCGGGAGTGGACGAGCAGTACTTC
size: NA; V: TRBV28; D: NA; J: TRBJ1-5; CDR3: CASTSGTPSPIQPQHF; DNA: TGTGCCAGCACCTCAGGGACCCCGTCCCCTATTCAGCCCCAGCATTTT
size: few; V: TRBV6-5; D: NA; J: TRBJ1-2; CDR3: CASSYGTDGRYGYTF; DNA: TGTGCCAGCAGTTACGGGACCGATGGGCGTTATGGCTACACCTTC
size: NA; V: TRBV7-9; D: NA; J: TRBJ2-7; CDR3: CASSLRTASSYEQYF; DNA: TGTGCCAGCAGCTTGCGAACTGCGAGCTCCTACGAGCAGTACTTC
size: once; V: TRBV29-1; D: TRBD1; J: TRBJ1-2; CDR3: CSVEETETGGLYGYTF; DNA: TGCAGCGTTGAAGAAACGGAGACAGGGGGCCTCTATGGCTACACCTTC
size: NA; V: TRBV5-1; D: TRBD2; J: TRBJ2-7; CDR3: CASSLLGTSGSYEQYF; DNA: TGCGCCAGCAGCTTGCTTGGGACTAGCGGCTCCTACGAGCAGTACTTC
size: NA; V: TRBV7-2; D: NA; J: TRBJ1-1; CDR3: CASSLRRNTEAFF; DNA: TGTGCCAGCAGCCTTAGAAGAAACACTGAAGCTTTCTTT
size: NA; V: TRBV29-1; D: NA; J: TRBJ1-2; CDR3: CSLNVGGVGYTF; DNA: TGCAGCCTTAATGTTGGGGGGGTCGGCTACACCTTC
size: NA; V: TRBV9; D: NA; J: TRBJ2-3; CDR3: CASSVGRASSADTQYF; DNA: TGTGCCAGCAGCGTAGGTCGCGCTAGCTCAGCAGATACGCAGTATTTT